This T cell receptor (beta chain) derives from a study of T cells in Graves' hyperthyroidism and ophthalmopathy. The CDR3 loop spans 14 amino acids. V was trimmed by 2 bases and J by 4 bases, leaving 11 bases between them. Germline V gene data show CDR1 as MNHNS and CDR2 as SASEGT. TCR beta CDR3 regions were amplified from RNA. RT-PCR in the first round (using the HTBI primer set) targeted the TCR CDR3. TCRdb reprocessed the multiplex PCR reads with MiXCR, giving one entry per CDR3 protein. The sample includes a few hundred thousand distinct CDR3 sequences, roughly 15% of them seen just once. The gene calls are TRBV6-1 and TRBJ1-2, with a tentative D call TRBD1 (5 bases). This clonotype was sampled from a woman younger than 30 with Graves' hyperthyroidism. The sample consisted of blood. Written as DNA, the CDR3 is TGTGCCAGCAGTGAATCCAGGGAGGTCTATGGCTACACCTTC. Translation gives CASSESREVYGYTF.